This T cell receptor beta chain came from a study of T cell responses to AZD1222 COVID-19 vaccine (dated by TCRdb to about 2021). For the study in its entirety: AZD1222 recipients with second doses at about 4 weeks or about 12 weeks were pooled, because spike-specific TCR depth and breadth did not differ between schedules. Enrollment into the trials was organized by age into subgroups of 18-55, 56-69 and 70-plus years, and those subgroups contained around 150, 28 and 57 TCR-sequenced participants, respectively. TCR sequencing was performed for 230 to 250 trial participants, of whom around 200 were given two doses of AZD1222 and roughly 25 were given two doses of MenACWY control vaccine.

The CDR3 regions of human TCRbeta chains were analyzed by immunosequencing. From the authors' description of their analysis: TCRs in the repertoires were matched against a reference library of SARS-CoV-2-specific TCRs that had been generated with the MIRA antigen-specificity platform. Breadth was defined as the fraction of unique TCRs that were SARS-CoV-2-associated, and depth was defined as the fraction of total T cells that were SARS-CoV-2-associated. Using the MIRA data, each spike-specific TCR was assigned both to the spike region to which the TCR was reactive and to a CD4 or CD8 class. Log10-transformed breadth and depth values were compared by one-way ANOVA with Sidak's multiple comparisons tests. TCRdb's version of the immuneACCESS table is confined to in-frame rearrangements and falls short of the full clone set. An unresolved V gene accounts for under half of the shortfall where checked; the remainder is of unknown origin. V and J calls plus clone size are reproduced from that table; the DNA served to infer D and trimming. Within this sample are 150,000 or so clones, with under 95% of them counted one time only. The ten largest clones take up approximately 2% of the sample.

The paper's findings and limits, for the study overall: The whole spike protein was spanned by vaccine-associated CD4 TCRs, and dominant responses were seen in regions 160-218 and 743-854. Because no day 14 peak-response samples were available, the repertoires could be characterized only after the peak T cell response. Only five to seven AZD1222 recipients were SARS-CoV-2 seropositive at baseline, limiting conclusions about previously exposed vaccinees. Participants were mostly white British, with more females than males. The authors suggested clonal diversity may have been underestimated. In the small 56-69-year group, the increase in depth fell short of significance, most likely because of low power. Reportedly, almost half of the unique spike-specific TCRs recognized epitopes lying outside the regions that are mutated in the B.1.351 and B.1.1.7 variants. Spike-specific TCR breadth and depth rose significantly after two AZD1222 doses compared with day 0 and with MenACWY recipients.

In regard to this clone: What antigen it recognizes has not been identified. No per-base quality is available; no much larger clone lies one base away.

Per the germline V gene, SNHLY is the CDR1 and FYNNEI is the CDR2. From its cysteine to its phenylalanine, the CDR3 spans 12 amino acids. Here the CDR3 DNA is all that survives: 36 bases in frame from base 1. The label giving this sample's time point can be read as: baseline before first vaccination. Vaccinee samples came from UK trials COV001 and COV002, including a single-blind randomized controlled phase 2/3 trial of AZD1222 (ChAdOx1 nCoV-19) in healthy adults. For TCRbeta chain sequencing, PBMC samples from trial participants were taken at day 0 and at day 28 after the second dose. The material was peripheral blood, obtained on day 0 of AZD1222 vaccination. The sequence came from an adult in good health. This chain is built from TRBV2 and TRBJ2-5; the central 8 bases match TRBD1. This receptor has the CDR3 CASTGDQETQYF. The DNA sequence follows: TGTGCTTCGACAGGGGATCAAGAGACCCAGTACTTC. With all but the CDR3 taken from the reference TRBV2 and TRBJ2-5 genes, the full variable domain is: EPEVTQTPSHQVTQMGQEVILRCVPISNHLYFYWYRQILGQKVEFLVSFYNNEISEKSEIFDDQFSVERPDGSNFTLKIRSTKLEDSAMYFCASTGDQETQYFGPGTRLLVL.